One sample yielded the 28 T cell receptor beta chains listed below, sequenced in a study of CD8+ T cells in alopecia areata (dated by TCRdb to between 2018 and 2020). Libraries were built with the immunoSEQ multiplex PCR assay. RNA was extracted from all samples and reverse transcribed into cDNA as template for TCR sequencing. Entries here come from immuneACCESS through TCRdb and include only in-frame sequences with V and J called. Some clones fail to appear in such tables; in the studies checked, an unresolved V gene covers under half of the shortfall, and the cause of the remainder is unknown. The sample data list about 110,000 clones, and about 50% of these were observed just once. The ten largest account for approximately 23% of the sample. The sequenced material came from NKG2D-low CD8+ T cells sorted from blood. The cell subset or site label here, explained by the study, means: sorted CD8+ NKG2D-low blood T cells. The receptors were sampled from a human donor with alopecia areata.

This clone turned up a few times. The V gene is TRBV10-2, the J gene TRBJ2-5; 7 bases align to TRBD1. The CDR3 has 16 residues. V gave up 4 bases and J gave up 5 bases; unmatched junction bases: 13. Per the germline V gene, CDR1 is WSHSY and CDR2 is SAAADI. The CDR3 nucleotides read TGCGCCAGCAGTGCCGATTCGACAGGGTTTATGGAGACCCAGTACTTC. Translation gives CASSADSTGFMETQYF.

The rearrangement uses TRBV27 and TRBJ2-5; TRBD1 aligns across 10 bases. Germline V CDR1 and CDR2: MNHEY, SMNVEV (reference sequence). This CDR3 spans 16 amino acids. The J segment lost 5 bases and the V segment lost 7 bases, leaving 13 bases of the junction unmatched. The CDR3: CASILSKTGGAETQYF. CDR3 nucleotides: TGTGCCAGCATCCTATCGAAGACAGGGGGCGCGGAGACCCAGTACTTC.

This clone came up once. The V gene is TRBV6-1, the J gene TRBJ2-2; D unclear. Germline CDR1 MNHNS, CDR2 SASEGT. Trimming removed 8 bases from V and 5 bases from J, with 6 bases in between. The CDR3 contains 11 residues. This CDR3 is CASLVTGELFF. CDR3 in DNA: TGTGCCAGCTTGGTTACCGGGGAGCTGTTTTTT.

The V and J genes are TRBV28 and TRBJ1-4; D gene ambiguous. Germline lookup yields CDR1 MDHEN and CDR2 SYDVKM. The CDR3 is made up of 14 amino acids. The V end lost 7 bases, the J end lost 1 base, and 10 bases lay between the germline ends. The CDR3 region has the DNA TGTGCCAGCAACCGAATAGAAACTAATGAAAAACTGTTTTTT. Protein sequence: CASNRIETNEKLFF.

This chain joins TRBV5-6 and TRBJ2-2; tentative D call: TRBD2 (5 bases). With 0 bases removed from V and 4 bases from J, the gap between germline ends came to 10 bases. The CDR3 contains 15 residues. CDR1 and CDR2 from the germline V gene are SGHDT and YYEEEE. CDR3 nucleotides: TGTGCCAGCAGCTTGGCGGGGATTGTCACCGGGGAGCTGTTTTTT. Its translation: CASSLAGIVTGELFF.

The chain recombines TRBV7-9 with TRBJ2-7; no firm D call. The germline gives CDR1 SEHNR, CDR2 FQNEAQ (reference sequence). This CDR3 contains 11 residues. V was clipped by 2 bases and J by 7 bases, with 6 bases between them. Here the CDR3 DNA reads TGTGCCAGCAGCTTATCCTGGGAGCAGTACTTC. Protein: CASSLSWEQYF.

J is TRBJ2-7 and V is TRBV5-1; D is possibly TRBD1 (6 bases). V lost 4 bases and J lost 4, with 12 bases in between. The germline V gene has CDR1 SGHRS and CDR2 YFSETQ. The length of the CDR3 is 13 residues. The CDR3 sequence is CASSLGGPYEQYF. As DNA, the CDR3 is TGCGCCAGCAGCCTTGGGGGCCCTTACGAGCAGTACTTC.

This clone was observed a few times. The chain recombines TRBV4-1 with TRBJ2-1; D is possibly TRBD2 (6 bases). Per germline, CDR1 MGHRA and CDR2 YSYEKL. The CDR3 runs 14 residues. Trimming cost V 1 base and J 10 bases, with 14 bases left between them. For the CDR3, the DNA is TGCGCCAGCAGCCAAGGTTCTCGGGCGGGGGAGCAGTTCTTC. Translation gives CASSQGSRAGEQFF.

The chain has TRBV29-1 and TRBJ2-1, with 8 bases fitting TRBD1. The CDR3 contains 13 residues. The germline CDR1 and CDR2 sequences are SQVTM and ANQGSEA. J gave up 4 bases and V 4 bases, and 3 bases lay outside the gene matches. In nucleotides, the CDR3 is TGCAGCGTTGGGACAGGGAGATACAATGAGCAGTTCTTC. Amino acid sequence: CSVGTGRYNEQFF.

The chain has TRBV6-5 and TRBJ2-3; TRBD2 matches at 7 bases. CDR1 and CDR2 from the germline V gene are MNHEY and SVGAGI. The CDR3 spans 14 residues. V lost 6 bases to trimming and J lost 1 base; unmatched junction nucleotides: 4. In DNA form, the CDR3 reads TGTGCCAGCAGCGCGGGGGACGGCACAGATACGCAGTATTTT. Protein sequence: CASSAGDGTDTQYF.

V usage is TRBV27 and J usage is TRBJ2-7; 12 nucleotides align to TRBD2. The CDR3 totals 15 residues. Germline values: CDR1 MNHEY, CDR2 SMNVEV (reference sequence). The V gene end was trimmed by 3 bases and the J gene end by 7 bases; junction bases not matched to a gene: 7. The CDR3 sequence is CASSLEGLAGQEQYF. Here the CDR3 DNA reads TGTGCCAGCAGTTTGGAGGGACTAGCGGGTCAGGAGCAGTACTTC.

The chain employs TRBV27 and TRBJ2-7, with D tentatively TRBD1 (7 bases). The CDR3 contains 13 residues. V lost 5 bases and J 2 bases, leaving 10 bases between the germline ends. Germline CDR1 MNHEY, CDR2 SMNVEV (reference sequence). The CDR3 region has the DNA TGTGCCAGCAGTCAGGGGGGCCCCTACGAGCAGTACTTC. Translated: CASSQGGPYEQYF.

Details on this clone: Other DNA sequences of this sample code for an identical CDR3. The gene calls are TRBV5-6 and TRBJ1-5, with D unclear. CDR1 and CDR2 (germline): SGHDT, YYEEEE. The CDR3 has 12 amino acids. V dropped 0 bases and J dropped 9 bases, with 7 bases sitting between them. CDR3 nucleotides: TGTGCCAGCAGCTTGGGCGGCGGGCCCCAGCATTTT. As protein: CASSLGGGPQHF. The full variable domain, rest sourced from reference TRBV5-6 and TRBJ1-5, is DAGVTQSPTHLIKTRGQQVTLRCSPKSGHDTVSWYQQALGQGPQFIFQYYEEEERQRGNFPDRFSGHQFPNYSSELNVNALLLGDSALYLCASSLGGGPQHFGDGTRLSIL.

The gene calls are TRBV7-9 and TRBJ2-7; D is unresolved. Trimming removed 5 bases at V and 1 base at J, with 12 bases between. Germline V lookup: CDR1 SEHNR, CDR2 FQNEAQ (reference sequence). There are 14 residues in the CDR3. CDR3 sequence (DNA): TGTGCCAGCAGCGAATCGGTGTCGTCCTACGAGCAGTACTTC. Its protein product is CASSESVSSYEQYF.

This clone was seen a few times. V gene TRBV5-1 combines with J gene TRBJ2-7; a possible D gene is TRBD2 (6 bases). The CDR3 covers 13 residues. Trimming took off 4 bases at V and 1 base at J, with 9 bases between the two ends. The germline V gene has CDR1 SGHRS and CDR2 YFSETQ. CDR3: CASSESGSYEQYF. The CDR3 bases are TGCGCCAGCAGCGAAAGCGGGTCCTACGAGCAGTACTTC.

The rearrangement links TRBV14 to TRBJ1-1; D ambiguous. Germline assignment: CDR1 SGHDN and CDR2 FVKESK. CDR3 length equals 13 residues. Trimming cost V 2 bases and J 6 bases, with 10 bases left between them. CDR3 DNA: TGTGCCAGCAGCCAATATAAGTCTTCTGAAGCTTTCTTT. Residues: CASSQYKSSEAFF.

V is TRBV20-1 and J is TRBJ1-2, with D possibly being TRBD1 (6 bases). Germline loops: CDR1 DFQATT, CDR2 SNEGSKA (reference sequence). This CDR3 has 11 residues. The V end was cut by 6 bases, the J end by 6 bases, with 11 bases between. The CDR3 spells CSATGTNGYTF. CDR3 nucleotide sequence: TGCAGTGCAACCGGGACAAATGGCTACACCTTC.

The gene calls are TRBV2 and TRBJ2-2, with a weak D call TRBD2 (6 bases). The CDR3 length is 14 residues. Trimming took off 8 bases at V and 4 bases at J, with 14 bases between the two ends. CDR1 is SNHLY and CDR2 is FYNNEI in the germline V gene. As DNA, the CDR3 is TGTGCCAGCGGACTACAGGCGGGCACCGGGGAGCTGTTTTTT. It encodes CASGLQAGTGELFF.

The V call is TRBV6-6, the J call TRBJ2-3; 10 bases line up with TRBD1. CDR1 and CDR2 from the germline V gene are MNHNY and SVGAGI (reference sequence). This CDR3 has 15 amino acids. V was clipped by 5 bases and J by 4 bases; unmatched bases: 6. CDR3 sequence: CASSGGQGGSDTQYF. The DNA for the CDR3 is TGTGCCAGCAGTGGTGGACAGGGGGGCTCAGATACGCAGTATTTT.

The rearrangement links TRBV6-6 to TRBJ2-3; D possibly corresponds to TRBD2 (5 bases). CDR1 is MNHNY and CDR2 is SVGAGI in the germline V gene (reference sequence). V was shortened by 6 bases and J by 0 bases, with 10 bases between the two germline ends. This CDR3 has 14 residues. The CDR3 nucleotides are TGTGCCAGCAGCCTAGCAGTTAGCACAGATACGCAGTATTTT. Translation gives CASSLAVSTDTQYF.

The DNA of the CDR3 is TGTGCCAGCAGTGAAATAGGTACTAACTATGGCTACACCTTC. Its protein is CASSEIGTNYGYTF. This chain links TRBV2 with TRBJ1-2; no reliable D call. Per germline, CDR1 SNHLY and CDR2 FYNNEI. This CDR3 has 14 residues. V was pared by 2 bases and J by 0 bases, with 7 bases between.

This chain links TRBV27 with TRBJ2-6, with D uncertain. Germline CDR1 and CDR2: MNHEY and SMNVEV (reference sequence). This CDR3 region has 14 residues. Trimming took 5 bases from V and 3 from J, leaving 8 bases between them. The CDR3 loop is CASSLTLGANVLTF. The CDR3 DNA follows: TGTGCCAGCAGTCTCACCCTTGGGGCCAACGTCCTGACTTTC.

The gene calls are TRBV4-1 and TRBJ2-7; D is ambiguous. V was cut by 2 bases and J by 4 bases, with 3 bases left in between. CDR3 size: 11 residues. CDR1 MGHRA and CDR2 YSYEKL come from the germline V gene. The CDR3 here is CASSQNYEQYF. CDR3 DNA sequence: TGCGCCAGCAGCCAAAATTACGAGCAGTACTTC.

This clone has just a few counts. The rearrangement links TRBV19 to TRBJ1-5; D gene ambiguous. Germline V gene data show CDR1 as LNHDA and CDR2 as SQIVND (reference sequence). Between the trimmed V and J ends, which lost 8 bases and 3 bases, there was a span of 14 bases. CDR3 length equals 14 residues. The CDR3: CASSNDGHNQPQHF. DNA for the CDR3: TGTGCCAGTTCTAATGACGGTCACAATCAGCCCCAGCATTTT.

The chain employs TRBV4-1 and TRBJ2-5; 11 bases line up with TRBD2. Germline values: CDR1 MGHRA, CDR2 YSYEKL. The CDR3 is made up of 18 amino acids. After removal of 2 bases from V and 2 bases from J, the junction contained 10 bases not matched to a gene. CDR3 bases: TGCGCCAGCAGCCAACAAGAGGTGGGACTAGCGGAGCAAGAGACCCAGTACTTC. This sequence encodes CASSQQEVGLAEQETQYF.

The V and J genes are TRBV7-8 and TRBJ2-7; no definite D call. The CDR3 length is 12 residues. The V end was cut by 3 bases, the J end by 2 bases, with 5 bases between. Germline V lookup: CDR1 SGHVS, CDR2 FQNEAQ. CDR3 bases: TGTGCCAGCAGCTTCGGAACCTACGAGCAGTACTTC. Translating gives CASSFGTYEQYF.

The genes are TRBV7-9 and TRBJ2-4; D tentatively reads TRBD1 or TRBD2 (7 bases each). There are 13 residues in the CDR3. V was clipped by 4 bases and J by 10 bases, with 14 bases between them. CDR1 is SEHNR, CDR2 FQNEAQ, per germline (reference sequence). CDR3 in DNA: TGTGCCAGCAGCTACCCCCAGGGGGGGATTCAGTACTTC. Amino acids: CASSYPQGGIQYF.

V is TRBV2 and J is TRBJ1-2; TRBD1 might be the D (5 bases). Trimming pared 7 bases from V and 8 bases from J, leaving 17 bases between. The length of the CDR3 is 13 residues. Germline loops: CDR1 SNHLY, CDR2 FYNNEI. CDR3 amino acids: CASNGGPPDGYTF. CDR3 DNA sequence: TGTGCCAGCAACGGGGGACCACCGGACGGCTACACCTTC. The full variable domain, rest sourced from reference TRBV2 and TRBJ1-2, is EPEVTQTPSHQVTQMGQEVILRCVPISNHLYFYWYRQILGQKVEFLVSFYNNEISEKSEIFDDQFSVERPDGSNFTLKIRSTKLEDSAMYFCASNGGPPDGYTFGSGTRLTVV.